This record concerns one TCR beta chain sequence. Its specificity is not known. The data stem from a study of vaccination and CD4 T cells after COVID-19. Study results and limitations: Convalescent patients displayed spike mono-reactivity in 304 of 307 vaccine-specific clones. Only relatively few convalescent patients were studied, and early post-infection timepoints were not analyzed.

As for treatment: roughly 10-day PBMC culture with coronavirus spike peptide pools or control peptides (ViraFEST assay). Using peptide pools, antigen-specific T cells were expanded in ViraFEST before TCRs were sequenced. Sequencing of the DNA from cultured CD4+ T cells was carried out with the Oncomine TCR Beta short-read assay. TCRdb called the PCR reads again in MiXCR, with one record for every CDR3 protein. Of about 14,000 distinct CDR3 sequences in the sample, roughly 26% were seen once. Trimming stripped 3 bases from V and 2 bases from J, with 7 bases between. This CDR3 is 14 amino acids long. CDR1 is LNHDA, CDR2 SQIVND, per germline (reference sequence).

The TCR sequence derives from a human donor who had recovered from COVID-19. The chain links TRBV19 to TRBJ1-4, with a tentative D call TRBD1 (5 bases). Here the sequenced sample was CD4+ T cells from blood, cultured in vitro, taken after SARS-CoV-2 vaccination. The CDR3 protein is CASSMGRTNEKLFF. The CDR3 coding sequence is TGTGCCAGTAGTATGGGGCGGACTAATGAAAAACTGTTTTTT.